The 8 T cell receptor beta chains below come from one sample, sequenced in a study of yellow fever vaccine responses in identical twins. TCRdb re-called the RT-PCR reads with MiXCR, one entry per CDR3 protein. This sample has a few thousand distinct CDR3 sequences, with over 50% found just once. The input for sequencing was T cells from blood (PBMCs), unsorted or a sorted subset (not recorded which), taken before or after yellow fever vaccination (not recorded which). The receptors were sampled from a woman aged 18-29 years who received the yellow fever vaccine.

The V and J genes are TRBV29-1 and TRBJ2-5; D assignment may be TRBD1 or TRBD2 (6 bases each). Deletions cut 4 bases from V and 5 bases from J, with 11 bases between. This CDR3 region has 12 residues. Germline V CDR1 and CDR2: SQVTM, ANQGSEA. CDR3 loop: CSVGSGAETQYF. CDR3 nucleotide sequence: TGCAGCGTTGGTTCGGGGGCTGAGACCCAGTACTTC.

This clonotype was seen a handful of times. This chain connects TRBV18 to TRBJ2-3; D may be TRBD1 (5 bases). Per the germline V gene, CDR1 is KGHSH and CDR2 is LQKENI. V gave up 1 base and J gave up 3 bases, with 5 bases separating them. This CDR3 comprises 13 residues. Written as DNA, the CDR3 is TGTGCCAGCTCACCACAGGGGACAGATACGCAGTATTTT. It specifies CASSPQGTDTQYF. Supplemented by reference TRBV18 and TRBJ2-3, the full variable domain reads NAGVMQNPRHLVRRRGQEARLRCSPMKGHSHVYWYRQLPEEGLKFMVYLQKENIIDESGMPKERFSAEFPKEGPSILRIQQVVRGDSAAYFCASSPQGTDTQYFGPGTRLTVL.

The chain combines TRBV18 with TRBJ1-5; no clear D gene. The V and J ends lost 2 bases and 5 bases respectively, with 7 bases between them. From germline, CDR1 is KGHSH and CDR2 LQKENI. The CDR3 is made up of 13 amino acids. The DNA of the CDR3 is TGTGCCAGCTCACCAGGGGAAGATCAGCCCCAGCATTTT. It is translated as CASSPGEDQPQHF.

The CDR3 coding sequence is TGTGCCACCAGCAGAGCCGGAGCAGCAGATACGCAGTATTTT. This translates into CATSRAGAADTQYF. The rearrangement joins TRBV15 to TRBJ2-3; no reliable D call. The germline V gene encodes CDR1 LNHNV and CDR2 YYDKDF (reference sequence). This CDR3 is 14 amino acids long. The germline V and J ends were trimmed by 1 base and 4 bases, with 9 bases remaining between them.

The J gene is TRBJ1-1, the V gene TRBV20-1; D is possibly TRBD1 (6 bases). Per the germline V gene, CDR1 is DFQATT and CDR2 is SNEGSKA (reference sequence). V lost 0 bases to trimming and J lost 0 bases, with 14 bases between them. The CDR3 extends over 16 amino acids. This chain's CDR3 is CSARDYWTAMNTEAFF. CDR3 bases: TGCAGTGCTAGAGACTACTGGACAGCCATGAACACTGAAGCTTTCTTT.

The V and J genes are TRBV29-1 and TRBJ1-2; the D is unclear. V lost 3 bases to trimming and J lost 3 bases, with 8 bases between them. Germline V gene lookup returns CDR1 SQVTM and CDR2 ANQGSEA. This CDR3 is 12 amino acids long. CDR3 sequence: CSVEDGYYGYTF. The CDR3 bases are TGCAGCGTTGAGGACGGATACTATGGCTACACCTTC.

The CDR3 spells CASSLDSRGTGELFF. The CDR3 nucleotides read TGTGCCAGCAGCTTAGATTCCCGAGGCACCGGGGAGCTGTTTTTT. The chain links TRBV11-1 to TRBJ2-2; D not certain. Germline V gene lookup returns CDR1 SGHAT and CDR2 FQDESV (reference sequence). The CDR3 consists of 15 residues. The V end was cut by 1 base, the J end by 4 bases, with 10 bases between.

The rearrangement links TRBV7-3 to TRBJ2-5; 7 nucleotides match TRBD2. The junction had 7 bases not matched to a gene; V was cut back by 5 bases and J by 1 base. CDR1 and CDR2 from the germline V gene are SGHTA and FQGTGA. The CDR3 sequence is 15 residues long. The DNA of the CDR3 is TGTGCCAGCAGCGCGACTAGCAGCAGCCAAGAGACCCAGTACTTC. Encoded protein: CASSATSSSQETQYF.